A single sample gave rise to the 23 T cell receptor beta chains below, sequenced in a study of vaccination effects on CD4 cells after COVID-19. Before sequencing took place, the ViraFEST assay used viral peptide pools to expand antigen-specific CD4+ T cells. With about ten days of culture completed, CD4+ T cells were isolated. These receptors have no known antigen. Sequencing used immunoSEQ multiplex PCR; TCRdb keeps in-frame clones, though not all of them. Here the sample spans about 19,000 clones, about 71% being singletons. Sequences were derived from CD4+ T cells from PBMCs cultured with HCoV-229E spike peptides, sampled before COVID-19 vaccination. The receptors derive from a human donor who received a COVID-19 vaccine.

The J gene is TRBJ2-1, the V gene TRBV19; a possible D gene is TRBD1 (5 bases). Germline V gene lookup returns CDR1 LNHDA and CDR2 SQIVND (reference sequence). V dropped 4 bases and J dropped 7 bases, with 20 bases sitting between them. The CDR3 runs to 16 residues. This CDR3 reads CASSTEDSNLGNEQFF. DNA of the CDR3: TGTGCCAGTAGTACCGAAGACAGTAACTTGGGAAATGAGCAGTTCTTC.

This clone was seen a few times. The gene calls are TRBV19 and TRBJ2-1; D ambiguous. This CDR3 has 12 residues. Germline CDR1 and CDR2: LNHDA and SQIVND (reference sequence). The germline V and J ends were trimmed by 3 bases and 4 bases, with 4 bases remaining between them. CDR3 region: CASSMVYNEQFF. Written as DNA, the CDR3 is TGTGCCAGTAGTATGGTGTACAATGAGCAGTTCTTC.

This clone was recorded only once. CDR3 nucleotides: TGTGCCAGCAGCCAAGGGGGGGCAGCGTACGAGCAGTACTTC. It translates to CASSQGGAAYEQYF. The rearrangement joins TRBV3-1 (or the pseudogene TRBV3-2) to TRBJ2-7; either TRBD1 or TRBD2 may fit D (6 bases each). The CDR3 covers 14 residues. Trimming shortened V by 1 base and J by 4 bases, and 11 bases separated the two germline ends. The germline CDR1 and CDR2 sequences are LGHDT and YNNKEL (reference sequence).

CDR3 sequence: CASSSGGSLYGYTF. The CDR3 nucleotides read TGTGCCAGCAGCTCCGGGGGATCCCTCTATGGCTACACCTTC. The V gene is TRBV5-4, the J gene TRBJ1-2; possible D gene TRBD1, 5 bases. Germline V gene data show CDR1 as SGHNT and CDR2 as YYREEE (reference sequence). The CDR3 has 14 residues. Trimming took 3 bases from V and 4 from J, leaving 13 bases between them.

This clone was picked up one time. The J gene is TRBJ1-6, the V gene TRBV19; TRBD1 matches 8 bases. After removal of 5 bases from V and 0 bases from J, the junction contained 9 bases not matched to a gene. This CDR3 is built from 18 residues. CDR1 is LNHDA and CDR2 is SQIVND in the germline V gene (reference sequence). The CDR3 DNA follows: TGTGCCAGTAGTTGGCGACAGGGGAAGAGCTCCTATAATTCACCCCTCCACTTT. It yields the protein CASSWRQGKSSYNSPLHF.

The rearrangement links TRBV18 to TRBJ2-2; TRBD2 agrees at 13 bases. V was clipped by 4 bases and J by 2 bases; unmatched bases: 7. Germline CDR1 and CDR2: KGHSH and LQKENI. This CDR3 region has 18 residues. This CDR3 reads CASSRSPGLAGNTGELFF. The CDR3, as DNA: TGTGCCAGCTCACGATCCCCGGGACTAGCGGGAAACACCGGGGAGCTGTTTTTT.

J is TRBJ2-6 and V is TRBV2; D is ambiguous. Germline CDR1 is SNHLY and CDR2 is FYNNEI. The V and J ends lost 2 bases and 0 bases respectively, with 8 bases between them. The CDR3 consists of 16 residues. The DNA of the CDR3 is TGTGCCAGCAGTGAAATGAGCTACTCTGGGGCCAACGTCCTGACTTTC. Protein: CASSEMSYSGANVLTF. Together with reference TRBV2 and TRBJ2-6, the CDR3 gives the full variable domain: EPEVTQTPSHQVTQMGQEVILRCVPISNHLYFYWYRQILGQKVEFLVSFYNNEISEKSEIFDDQFSVERPDGSNFTLKIRSTKLEDSAMYFCASSEMSYSGANVLTFGAGSRLTVL.

This clone was observed a few times. Distinct nucleotide sequences in the sample also encode this CDR3. This chain links TRBV10-3 with TRBJ2-2; possibly TRBD1 or TRBD2 for D (5 bases each). The V gene lost 7 bases and the J gene lost 1 base, with 10 bases spanning the gap. Germline V lookup: CDR1 ENHRY, CDR2 SYGVKD. The CDR3 is 14 amino acids. The CDR3 is CAITGQQNTGELFF. The CDR3 DNA is TGTGCCATCACGGGGCAGCAGAACACCGGGGAGCTGTTTTTT.

This clone was recorded only once. J is TRBJ2-7 and V is TRBV11-2; 9 bases fit TRBD2. This CDR3 is 15 amino acids long. Germline V CDR1 and CDR2: SGHAT, FQNNGV. V shed 5 bases and J 2 bases; nucleotides not matched to a gene: 7. In DNA form, the CDR3 reads TGTGCCAGCAGCCCCCGACTAGCGGACCCCTACGAGCAGTACTTC. Residues: CASSPRLADPYEQYF.

The chain joins TRBV9 to TRBJ2-3, with D hard to call. This CDR3 has 13 amino acids. Germline CDR1 is SGDLS and CDR2 is YYNGEE. V was pared by 4 bases and J by 0 bases, with 6 bases between. The CDR3 region is CASSLQSTDTQYF. Written as DNA, the CDR3 is TGTGCCAGCAGCCTCCAAAGCACAGATACGCAGTATTTT.

The chain recombines TRBV11-2 with TRBJ1-4; D possibly corresponds to TRBD1 (5 bases). The germline V gene has CDR1 SGHAT and CDR2 FQNNGV. The CDR3 is 18 amino acids. V lost 2 bases, J lost 3 bases, and 19 bases lay in between. CDR3 in DNA: TGTGCCAGCAGCTTAAGGCAGGGAAGGGTGGCCTCTAATGAAAAACTGTTTTTT. Translating gives CASSLRQGRVASNEKLFF.

The rearrangement joins TRBV5-1 to TRBJ1-6; D remains unclear. Deletions cut 4 bases from V and 7 bases from J, with 9 bases between. This CDR3 is 13 amino acids long. Looked up from germline, CDR1 is SGHRS and CDR2 is YFSETQ. The CDR3 region is CASSRTENSPLHF. The CDR3 DNA follows: TGCGCCAGCAGCCGGACGGAGAATTCACCCCTCCACTTT. Full variable domain (remainder filled in from reference TRBV5-1 and TRBJ1-6): KAGVTQTPRYLIKTRGQQVTLSCSPISGHRSVSWYQQTPGQGLQFLFEYFSETQRNKGNFPGRFSGRQFSNSRSEMNVSTLELGDSALYLCASSRTENSPLHFGNGTRLTVT.

The chain recombines TRBV12-3 or TRBV12-4 with TRBJ1-5; D uncertain. The CDR3 has 13 amino acids. Trimming took 1 base from V and 1 from J, leaving 2 bases between them. CDR3 loop: CASSLESNQPQHF. The CDR3 DNA reads as TGTGCCAGCAGTTTAGAGAGCAATCAGCCCCAGCATTTT.

This clone was counted a few times. The rearrangement uses TRBV5-1 and TRBJ2-4, with no clear D. The CDR3 length is 14 residues. The ends were cut back, 0 bases at V and 0 bases at J, with 4 bases in the middle. Germline CDR1 SGHRS, CDR2 YFSETQ. The CDR3 nucleotides are TGCGCCAGCAGCTTGGATTTAGCCAAAAACATTCAGTACTTC. It encodes CASSLDLAKNIQYF.

This clone appeared a few times. V gene TRBV29-1 combines with J gene TRBJ1-5, with 9 positions matching TRBD1. V shed 0 bases and J 7 bases; nucleotides not matched to a gene: 1. Looked up from germline, CDR1 is SQVTM and CDR2 is ANQGSEA. This CDR3 is 13 amino acids long. Here the CDR3 reads CSVEETGGQPQHF. The CDR3, as DNA: TGCAGCGTTGAAGAGACAGGGGGACAGCCCCAGCATTTT.

The V call is TRBV9, the J call TRBJ2-7; 9 bases line up with TRBD2. The trim removed 0 bases at V and 6 bases at J, leaving 4 bases unmatched. CDR1 is SGDLS, CDR2 YYNGEE, per germline. The CDR3 runs 14 residues. The CDR3 bases are TGTGCCAGCAGCGTAGATAGCGGGAGTACCGAGCAGTACTTC. Protein product: CASSVDSGSTEQYF.

The chain links TRBV19 to TRBJ2-5; D assignment may be TRBD1 or TRBD2 (6 bases each). Germline V gene data show CDR1 as LNHDA and CDR2 as SQIVND (reference sequence). Between the trimmed V and J ends, which lost 6 bases and 0 bases, there was a span of 17 bases. CDR3 length: 16 amino acids. The DNA for the CDR3 is TGTGCCAGTAGGGGGGGCCCCACCGGGTACCAAGAGACCCAGTACTTC. This sequence encodes CASRGGPTGYQETQYF. The variable domain in full, with the rest retrieved from reference TRBV19 and TRBJ2-5, is DGGITQSPKYLFRKEGQNVTLSCEQNLNHDAMYWYRQDPGQGLRLIYYSQIVNDFQKGDIAEGYSVSREKKESFPLTVTSAQKNPTAFYLCASRGGPTGYQETQYFGPGTRLLVL.

The V and J genes are TRBV19 and TRBJ1-2, with D perhaps TRBD1 (5 bases). The CDR3 is 15 residues long. CDR1 LNHDA and CDR2 SQIVND come from the germline V gene (reference sequence). The V end was cut by 7 bases, the J end by 4 bases, with 19 bases between. The CDR3, as DNA: TGTGCCAGTACCCGGCAGGGCCTTACCACCTATGGCTACACCTTC. Its protein product is CASTRQGLTTYGYTF.

The CDR3 DNA sequence: TGTGCCACCAGTGACCCGGGACAGGGCTCCTACGAGCAGTACTTC. It translates to CATSDPGQGSYEQYF. This chain uses TRBV24-1 with TRBJ2-7; 9 bases match TRBD1. V lost 4 bases, J lost 0 bases, and 3 bases stayed unmatched. The CDR3 sequence is 15 residues long. The germline CDR1 and CDR2 sequences are KGHDR and SFDVKD.

The chain combines TRBV4-1 with TRBJ2-5, with D hard to call. The CDR3 spans 13 residues. V lost 0 bases to trimming and J lost 5 bases, with 7 bases between them. Germline lookup yields CDR1 MGHRA and CDR2 YSYEKL. CDR3 loop: CASSQDNSETQYF. In DNA, the CDR3 is TGCGCCAGCAGCCAAGATAATTCGGAGACCCAGTACTTC.

In this sample, this clone turned up once. This chain links TRBV21-1 with TRBJ2-4; whether TRBD1, the table's D call, matches the DNA was not checked. TRBV21-1 counts as a pseudogene. The CDR3 consists of 16 residues. This CDR3 reads CASSKSEGAAKNIQYF. For the CDR3, the DNA is TGTGCCAGCAGCAAATCGGAGGGGGCCGCCAAAAACATTCAGTACTTC.

The rearrangement joins TRBV18 to TRBJ2-5; no clear D gene. Between the trimmed V and J ends, which lost 2 bases and 4 bases, there was a span of 5 bases. CDR3 length equals 12 residues. CDR1 and CDR2 (germline): KGHSH, LQKENI. Written as DNA, the CDR3 is TGTGCCAGCTCACCAGCCTCAGAGACCCAGTACTTC. Protein sequence: CASSPASETQYF.

The CDR3 coding sequence is TGTGCCAGCAGCTCTCCGGGACAATATGGCTACACCTTC. The encoded protein is CASSSPGQYGYTF. The chain links TRBV5-5 to TRBJ1-2; perhaps TRBD1 as D (6 bases). The V end was cut by 3 bases, the J end by 5 bases, with 11 bases between. CDR1 and CDR2 (germline): SGHKS, YYEKEE (reference sequence). The length of the CDR3 is 13 residues.